Listed here are 26 T cell receptor beta chains from one sample, sequenced in a study of shared clonotypes between healthy human individuals. It was CD45RO-negative cells, positively selected for CCR7, that made up naive CD8 cells, with terminally differentiated effector memory CD45RA+ cells excluded. Some clones are missing from TCRdb's copy, which holds only in-frame ones; the method was immunoSEQ multiplex PCR. Among approximately 1.9 million clones listed, just over 90% were seen once. Sample: naive CD8+ T cells from PBMCs. These TCRs come from a man younger than 35 in good health. Some clones in this sample may be carry-over from other donors' samples.

This chain connects TRBV19 to TRBJ2-7; a possible D gene is TRBD1 (6 bases). V shed 3 bases and J shed 3 bases, with 15 bases lying between them. CDR1 is LNHDA, CDR2 SQIVND, per germline (reference sequence). The CDR3 covers 15 residues. This CDR3 is CASSIGRGFLYEQYF. CDR3 DNA sequence: TGTGCCAGTAGTATCGGCAGGGGATTTCTCTACGAGCAGTACTTC. Drawing the rest from reference TRBV19 and TRBJ2-7, the complete variable domain is DGGITQSPKYLFRKEGQNVTLSCEQNLNHDAMYWYRQDPGQGLRLIYYSQIVNDFQKGDIAEGYSVSREKKESFPLTVTSAQKNPTAFYLCASSIGRGFLYEQYFGPGTRLTVT.

The rearrangement joins TRBV4-3 to TRBJ1-2; D is perhaps TRBD1 (5 bases). Trimming pared 8 bases from V and 8 bases from J, leaving 15 bases between. The CDR3 is made up of 12 amino acids. Germline CDR1 and CDR2: LGHNA and YSLEER. The CDR3, as DNA: TGCGCCAGCGGGGCCCCCTCGGGCGGCTACACCTTC. It codes for CASGAPSGGYTF.

The gene calls are TRBV5-6 and TRBJ2-7; possibly TRBD1 for D (6 bases). Per germline, CDR1 SGHDT and CDR2 YYEEEE. Between the trimmed V and J ends, which lost 0 bases and 0 bases, there was a span of 13 bases. There are 16 residues in the CDR3. The DNA of the CDR3 is TGTGCCAGCAGCTTGGACGGGACAAAGAGCTCCTACGAGCAGTACTTC. It yields the protein CASSLDGTKSSYEQYF.

The rearrangement links TRBV7-2 to TRBJ2-7; the D gene could be TRBD1 or TRBD2 (6 bases each). V lost 1 base and J lost 4, with 11 bases in between. The V gene's germline CDR1 is SGHTA and CDR2 FQGNSA. The CDR3 sequence is 14 residues long. The CDR3 bases are TGTGCCAGCAGCTTAGGGGGGGCCTGGTACGAGCAGTACTTC. This sequence encodes CASSLGGAWYEQYF.

In nucleotides, the CDR3 is TGTGCCAGCAGTTTTGGGACGGGCCCCAATCAGCCCCAGCATTTT. Encoded protein: CASSFGTGPNQPQHF. The rearrangement links TRBV28 to TRBJ1-5; D is perhaps TRBD1 (5 bases). This CDR3 has 15 residues. Trimming took 3 bases from V and 3 from J, leaving 12 bases between them. The V gene's germline CDR1 is MDHEN and CDR2 SYDVKM.

This clone was seen a handful of times. The chain uses TRBV28 and TRBJ1-1, with D unresolved. V gave up 5 bases and J gave up 2 bases, with 15 bases separating them. Germline V gene sequence: CDR1 MDHEN, CDR2 SYDVKM. The CDR3 length is 15 residues. CDR3 amino acids: CASSPVLHSNTEAFF. Written as DNA, the CDR3 is TGTGCCAGCAGTCCGGTTTTGCACTCAAACACTGAAGCTTTCTTT.

The V call is TRBV27, the J call TRBJ2-7; 7 bases are shared with TRBD1. Unmatched junction bases numbered 7, after V lost 5 bases and J lost 3 bases. The CDR3 has 14 residues. Germline V lookup: CDR1 MNHEY, CDR2 SMNVEV (reference sequence). CDR3 in amino acids: CASSIGQDLYEQYF. The DNA for the CDR3 is TGTGCCAGCAGTATCGGACAGGACCTCTACGAGCAGTACTTC.

This chain uses TRBV14 with TRBJ2-5, with no clear D. This CDR3 comprises 14 residues. Trimming removed 0 bases at V and 5 bases at J, with 10 bases between. From germline, CDR1 is SGHDN and CDR2 FVKESK. The CDR3 nucleotides read TGTGCCAGCAGCCAAGAGAACCCCTGGGAGACCCAGTACTTC. This gives the protein CASSQENPWETQYF.

The chain employs TRBV4-1 and TRBJ2-6, with D possibly being TRBD1 or TRBD2 (5 bases each). CDR3 length equals 15 residues. The V end lost 4 bases, the J end lost 4 bases, and 11 bases lay between the germline ends. CDR1 MGHRA and CDR2 YSYEKL come from the germline V gene. The CDR3 loop reads CASSLRGPGANVLTF. The CDR3 nucleotides are TGCGCCAGCAGCCTCCGGGGCCCCGGGGCCAACGTCCTGACTTTC.

About this clone itself: The same CDR3 is also encoded by other DNA sequences in this sample. V usage is TRBV27 and J usage is TRBJ2-2; no clear D gene. Germline V CDR1 and CDR2: MNHEY, SMNVEV (reference sequence). V was pared by 3 bases and J by 5 bases, with 7 bases between. This CDR3 is 13 amino acids long. Here the CDR3 reads CASSFGVTGELFF. CDR3 nucleotide sequence: TGTGCCAGCAGTTTTGGTGTGACCGGGGAGCTGTTTTTT.

On this clone itself: One end of the junction does not line up with germline, which may come from a read error. The chain uses TRBV5-1 and TRBJ2-3, with 7 bases aligning to TRBD2. The germline V gene has CDR1 SGHRS and CDR2 YFSETQ. This CDR3 has 13 residues. CDR3 residues: CASSLPERGGLFF. CDR3 bases: TGCGCCAGCAGCTTACCCGAGCGCGGGGGACTCTTTTTT.

This CDR3 is CASSSSRTGVENEQFF. CDR3 bases: TGTGCCAGCAGCTCGAGCAGGACAGGGGTGGAAAATGAGCAGTTCTTC. The chain recombines TRBV7-9 with TRBJ2-1, with 9 bases matching TRBD1. This CDR3 region has 16 residues. The germline V gene has CDR1 SEHNR and CDR2 FQNEAQ (reference sequence). V shed 4 bases and J 7 bases; nucleotides not matched to a gene: 11.

This chain links TRBV4-2 with TRBJ2-4; no definite D call. Germline values: CDR1 LGHNA, CDR2 YNFKEQ. CDR3 size: 16 residues. V was shortened by 0 bases and J by 2 bases, with 11 bases between the two germline ends. The CDR3 protein is CASSQDGIGSKNIQYF. DNA for the CDR3: TGTGCCAGCAGCCAAGACGGAATAGGGTCCAAAAACATTCAGTACTTC.

V is TRBV19 and J is TRBJ1-2; D remains ambiguous. CDR1 LNHDA and CDR2 SQIVND come from the germline V gene (reference sequence). The V end lost 5 bases, the J end lost 4 bases, and 14 bases lay between the germline ends. The CDR3 contains 14 residues. The CDR3 loop reads CASSQNRESYGYTF. The CDR3 coding sequence is TGTGCCAGTAGTCAAAACCGGGAAAGCTATGGCTACACCTTC.

V usage is TRBV7-9 and J usage is TRBJ1-2, with 11 bases matching TRBD1. Germline V gene lookup returns CDR1 SEHNR and CDR2 FQNEAQ (reference sequence). V shed 4 bases, J shed 1 base, and the junction held 5 bases outside the gene matches. The CDR3 length is 16 residues. CDR3: CASSSGQGAFNYGYTF. The CDR3 bases are TGTGCCAGCAGCTCCGGACAGGGGGCGTTTAACTATGGCTACACCTTC. The complete variable domain, with remaining parts taken from reference TRBV7-9 and TRBJ1-2, reads DTGVSQNPRHKITKRGQNVTFRCDPISEHNRLYWYRQTLGQGPEFLTYFQNEAQLEKSRLLSDRFSAERPKGSFSTLEIQRTEQGDSAMYLCASSSGQGAFNYGYTFGSGTRLTVV.

The chain has TRBV27 and TRBJ1-1; D call uncertain. Trimming left V 5 bases short and J 5 bases short, with 24 bases between. Germline loops: CDR1 MNHEY, CDR2 SMNVEV (reference sequence). The CDR3 runs 17 residues. The chain's CDR3 is CASSPHLTLRSGTEAFF. The CDR3, as DNA: TGTGCCAGCAGTCCCCATTTGACCCTGAGAAGCGGTACTGAAGCTTTCTTT.

J is TRBJ1-2 and V is TRBV4-1; D is ambiguous. CDR3 length equals 16 residues. Trimming took off 0 bases at V and 1 base at J, with 12 bases between the two ends. Per the germline V gene, CDR1 is MGHRA and CDR2 is YSYEKL. CDR3 in DNA: TGCGCCAGCAGCCAAGATCTGACCGACTATAACTATGGCTACACCTTC. Protein: CASSQDLTDYNYGYTF.

This clone was seen once. Distinct nucleotide sequences in the sample also encode this CDR3. CDR3: CASSFGTGGPYEQYF. The DNA for the CDR3 is TGTGCCAGCAGTTTCGGGACAGGGGGACCCTACGAGCAGTACTTC. The chain combines TRBV27 with TRBJ2-7; 11 bases fit TRBD1. CDR3 length: 15 amino acids. After removal of 3 bases from V and 2 bases from J, the junction contained 3 bases not matched to a gene. The germline V gene encodes CDR1 MNHEY and CDR2 SMNVEV (reference sequence).

The chain recombines TRBV7-9 with TRBJ2-3; TRBD1 matches at 9 bases. This CDR3 has 16 amino acids. J lost 3 bases, V lost 4 bases, and 8 bases had no gene match. Looked up from germline, CDR1 is SEHNR and CDR2 is FQNEAQ (reference sequence). The CDR3 is CASSSATGGITDTQYF. The CDR3 DNA reads as TGTGCCAGCAGCTCCGCTACAGGGGGCATAACAGATACGCAGTATTTT.

This clone was seen just once. The chain is built from TRBV7-8 and TRBJ2-7, with 8 bases matching TRBD1. V was clipped by 6 bases and J by 2 bases; unmatched bases: 9. Germline values: CDR1 SGHVS, CDR2 FQNEAQ. The CDR3 has 15 residues. The CDR3: CASRPTGTGAYEQYF. CDR3 DNA: TGTGCCAGCAGACCGACCGGGACAGGAGCCTACGAGCAGTACTTC.

V gene TRBV19 combines with J gene TRBJ2-5; D is tentatively TRBD1 or TRBD2 (7 bases each). Trimming removed 5 bases at V and 5 bases at J, with 18 bases between. Germline V gives CDR1 LNHDA, CDR2 SQIVND (reference sequence). The CDR3 has 15 residues. CDR3 amino acids: CASSVRQGGRETQYF. DNA of the CDR3: TGTGCCAGTAGTGTTAGACAGGGAGGGAGGGAGACCCAGTACTTC.

V gene TRBV11-3 combines with J gene TRBJ2-4; TRBD1 matches at 7 bases. V trimming: 5 bases; J trimming: 3 bases; junction bases outside the gene matches: 13. Germline values: CDR1 SGHNT, CDR2 YENEEA. The CDR3 loop spans 17 amino acids. The CDR3 region is CASSRSRTGLDKNIQYF. CDR3 nucleotide sequence: TGTGCCAGCAGCCGTAGTAGGACAGGTTTGGACAAAAACATTCAGTACTTC.

The sample holds one count of this clone. V usage is TRBV5-5 and J usage is TRBJ1-1, with D hard to call. The CDR3 is 15 residues long. Germline values: CDR1 SGHKS, CDR2 YYEKEE (reference sequence). Deletions cut 1 base from V and 3 bases from J, with 13 bases between. The CDR3 nucleotides are TGTGCCAGCAGCTTGCTGCTCGTCTTCGACACTGAAGCTTTCTTT. Translation: CASSLLLVFDTEAFF.

This clone has only one observation. The chain employs TRBV27 and TRBJ2-1; 10 bases align to TRBD1. CDR1 is MNHEY, CDR2 SMNVEV, per germline (reference sequence). The V segment lost 7 bases and the J segment 7 bases; nucleotides outside the gene matches: 7. The CDR3 is made up of 14 amino acids. CDR3 sequence: CASKYWDRGNEQFF. CDR3 nucleotide sequence: TGTGCCAGCAAATACTGGGACAGGGGAAATGAGCAGTTCTTC.

The chain links TRBV4-1 to TRBJ2-5, with 7 positions matching TRBD2. The CDR3 totals 15 residues. Trimming cost V 2 bases and J 4 bases; bases outside gene matches: 7. Per germline, CDR1 MGHRA and CDR2 YSYEKL. CDR3 sequence (DNA): TGCGCCAGCAGCCAACCGGAGGTAGCGGGAGAGACCCAGTACTTC. It codes for CASSQPEVAGETQYF.

The V call is TRBV28, the J call TRBJ2-5; D perhaps matches TRBD2 (6 bases). This CDR3 spans 16 amino acids. Germline CDR1 reads MDHEN; CDR2 reads SYDVKM. V was shortened by 2 bases and J by 2 bases, with 15 bases between the two germline ends. The CDR3 is CASSLGGWGSQETQYF. The CDR3 DNA reads TGTGCCAGCAGTTTAGGGGGGTGGGGCTCTCAAGAGACCCAGTACTTC.